These 24 T cell receptor beta chains were sequenced from one sample in a study of blood T cell repertoires in COVID-19. The assay was immunoSEQ multiplex PCR, and TCRdb's table has in-frame clones only and misses some. The repertoire consists of about 180,000 clones, with around 82% occurring once and the leading ten covering roughly 15%. The specimen sequenced was peripheral blood. Receptor source: a man aged 18-30 years with active or convalescent COVID-19.

The chain carries TRBV7-2 and TRBJ1-6; D call uncertain. This CDR3 region has 15 residues. Trimming left V 3 bases short and J 7 bases short, with 13 bases between. Germline CDR1 SGHTA, CDR2 FQGNSA. The CDR3 DNA reads as TGTGCCAGCAGCTTGGGCCTCAACGGAAATTCACCCCTCCACTTT. Residues: CASSLGLNGNSPLHF.

The rearrangement joins TRBV11-2 to TRBJ2-1; 10 bases agree with TRBD2. CDR1 and CDR2 (germline): SGHAT, FQNNGV. This CDR3 is 15 amino acids long. With 5 bases clipped from V and 8 bases from J, the junction kept 9 bases outside the gene matches. For the CDR3, the DNA is TGTGCCAGCAGCCCGGGCCGGACTAGCGGCGATGAGCAGTTCTTC. It encodes CASSPGRTSGDEQFF. Using reference TRBV11-2 and TRBJ2-1 for the parts outside the CDR3, the full variable domain is EAGVAQSPRYKIIEKRQSVAFWCNPISGHATLYWYQQILGQGPKLLIQFQNNGVVDDSQLPKDRFSAERLKGVDSTLKIQPAKLEDSAVYLCASSPGRTSGDEQFFGPGTRLTVL.

The chain uses TRBV7-2 and TRBJ1-6; D unresolved. The CDR3 runs 15 residues. CDR1 is SGHTA and CDR2 is FQGNSA in the germline V gene. The V gene lost 1 base and the J gene lost 5 bases, with 9 bases spanning the gap. In DNA form, the CDR3 reads TGTGCCAGCAGCTTAGGTCCAGGAAATAATTCACCCCTCCACTTT. Protein sequence: CASSLGPGNNSPLHF.

The chain couples TRBV25-1 to TRBJ2-1; 11 bases are shared with TRBD1. The junction had 7 bases not matched to a gene; V was cut back by 0 bases and J by 12 bases. The CDR3 totals 15 residues. The germline gives CDR1 MGHDK, CDR2 SYGVNS. CDR3 nucleotides: TGTGCCAGCAGTGAATACCGGACAGGGGGCCTAGGGCAGTTCTTC. It codes for CASSEYRTGGLGQFF.

The chain has TRBV2 and TRBJ2-7, with TRBD1 identical over 7 bases. Trimming at V came to 11 bases and at J to 5 bases, leaving 12 bases not matched to a gene. Germline loops: CDR1 SNHLY, CDR2 FYNNEI. This CDR3 region has 13 residues. The chain's CDR3 is CASNRGNSHEQYF. CDR3 coding DNA: TGTGCCTCCAACAGGGGTAATAGCCACGAGCAGTACTTC.

J is TRBJ1-2 and V is TRBV6-5, with 7 nucleotides matching TRBD1. V lost 6 bases, J lost 8 bases, and 12 bases stayed unmatched. This CDR3 spans 14 amino acids. The germline gives CDR1 MNHEY, CDR2 SVGAGI. CDR3 sequence reads: CASRGTAEGKGYTF. CDR3 DNA: TGTGCCAGCAGGGGGACAGCTGAAGGGAAAGGCTACACCTTC.

This clone has a single count. J is TRBJ2-1 and V is TRBV28; 11 positions agree with TRBD2. V dropped 6 bases and J dropped 8; count of bases not matched to a gene: 21. Germline V CDR1 and CDR2: MDHEN, SYDVKM. There are 19 residues in the CDR3. The CDR3, as DNA: TGTGCCAGCAGGTTTACCCCTTTTAGCGGGAGGGCCTCCCAGCATGAGCAGTTCTTC. Amino acid sequence: CASRFTPFSGRASQHEQFF.

This chain links TRBV7-2 with TRBJ2-4, with 7 bases fitting TRBD2. This CDR3 region has 13 residues. The junction had 7 bases not matched to a gene; V was cut back by 6 bases and J by 8 bases. Germline V lookup: CDR1 SGHTA, CDR2 FQGNSA. Here the CDR3 DNA reads TGTGCCAGCAGGATAGCGGGCAGGGACATTCAGTACTTC. This translates into CASRIAGRDIQYF.

The chain links TRBV5-8 to TRBJ2-2, with D unclear. V was shortened by 0 bases and J by 4 bases, with 10 bases between the two germline ends. The V gene's germline CDR1 is SGHTS and CDR2 YDEGEE. The CDR3 totals 15 residues. The CDR3 is CASSLERAFTGELFF. As DNA, the CDR3 is TGTGCCAGCAGCTTGGAACGAGCTTTCACCGGGGAGCTGTTTTTT. Together with reference TRBV5-8 and TRBJ2-2, the CDR3 gives the full variable domain: EAGVTQSPTHLIKTRGQQATLRCSPISGHTSVYWYQQALGLGLQFLLWYDEGEERNRGNFPPRFSGRQFPNYSSELNVNALELEDSALYLCASSLERAFTGELFFGEGSRLTVL.

This clone was seen once. The V and J genes are TRBV7-9 and TRBJ1-1; D is unclear. Germline values: CDR1 SEHNR, CDR2 FQNEAQ (reference sequence). V gave up 1 base and J gave up 0 bases, with 18 bases separating them. This CDR3 is 18 amino acids long. CDR3 nucleotides: TGTGCCAGCAGCTTAGGCGGCCTTTTGTGGAAGATGAACACTGAAGCTTTCTTT. The encoded protein is CASSLGGLLWKMNTEAFF. The full variable domain, completed using reference TRBV7-9 and TRBJ1-1, is DTGVSQNPRHKITKRGQNVTFRCDPISEHNRLYWYRQTLGQGPEFLTYFQNEAQLEKSRLLSDRFSAERPKGSFSTLEIQRTEQGDSAMYLCASSLGGLLWKMNTEAFFGQGTRLTVV.

This chain connects TRBV12-1 to TRBJ2-1; TRBD2 reflects the table's D call only, with no check against the DNA. TRBV12-1 is tagged as a pseudogene. This CDR3 has 18 amino acids. CDR3 in amino acids: CASSFDSGSNGSDNEQFF. The CDR3 DNA reads as TGTGCCAGCAGCTTTGATAGCGGGAGTAACGGTTCGGACAATGAGCAGTTCTTC.

The gene calls are TRBV5-1 and TRBJ1-1; 9 bases agree with TRBD1. The CDR3 extends over 14 amino acids. Germline V CDR1 and CDR2: SGHRS, YFSETQ. Trimming cost V 4 bases and J 4 bases; bases outside gene matches: 5. The CDR3 bases are TGCGCCAGCAGCGCCGGACAGGGGACCACTGAAGCTTTCTTT. The encoded protein is CASSAGQGTTEAFF.

The J gene is TRBJ2-5, the V gene TRBV28, with 7 nucleotides matching TRBD2. The CDR3 sequence is 18 residues long. V trimming: 9 bases; J trimming: 1 base; junction bases outside the gene matches: 20. The germline CDR1 and CDR2 sequences are MDHEN and SYDVKM. CDR3: CASGLVRPFITAQETQYF. CDR3 sequence (DNA): TGTGCCAGTGGACTAGTCCGCCCATTTATCACGGCCCAAGAGACCCAGTACTTC.

The chain couples TRBV6-6 to TRBJ1-4; D perhaps matches TRBD1 (6 bases). The ends were cut back, 6 bases at V and 2 bases at J, with 13 bases in the middle. The CDR3 covers 15 residues. The germline V gene encodes CDR1 MNHNY and CDR2 SVGAGI (reference sequence). The CDR3 sequence is CASSIGGTTNEKLFF. CDR3 sequence (DNA): TGTGCCAGCAGCATTGGGGGCACGACTAATGAAAAACTGTTTTTT.

The chain uses TRBV18 and TRBJ2-7, with D perhaps TRBD2 (7 bases). Germline loops: CDR1 KGHSH, CDR2 LQKENI. V was trimmed by 3 bases and J by 2 bases, leaving 14 bases between them. The CDR3 totals 15 residues. CDR3 in DNA: TGTGCCAGCTCACCGTCGGGGGGCTTAGCCTACGAGCAGTACTTC. Translation gives CASSPSGGLAYEQYF.

The sample holds one count of this clone. V gene TRBV11-3 combines with J gene TRBJ2-2, with D possibly TRBD1 on 6 matching bases. In germline, CDR1 is SGHNT, CDR2 YENEEA. This CDR3 region has 13 residues. V was shortened by 6 bases and J by 7 bases, with 12 bases between the two germline ends. As DNA, the CDR3 is TGTGCCAGCAGTCACAGGGTTATCGGGGAGCTGTTTTTT. Translation: CASSHRVIGELFF.

The CDR3 nucleotides are TGTGCCAGCAGCCCAACCCAGGGCTGGGGGGAGCTGTTTTTT. This encodes CASSPTQGWGELFF. V and J are TRBV7-9 and TRBJ2-2, with D perhaps TRBD1 (5 bases). Trimming took 5 bases from V and 8 from J, leaving 15 bases between them. CDR1 SEHNR and CDR2 FQNEAQ come from the germline V gene (reference sequence). CDR3 length: 14 residues.

This chain uses TRBV18 with TRBJ2-1; 10 positions agree with TRBD1. CDR1 is KGHSH, CDR2 LQKENI, per germline. This CDR3 contains 18 residues. Trimming cost V 6 bases and J 7 bases; bases outside gene matches: 18. The CDR3 DNA is TGTGCCAGCTCGCCGACAGGGGGCGCCGGGGGGGCCCCGAATGAGCAGTTCTTC. This sequence encodes CASSPTGGAGGAPNEQFF.

This clone was found a few times. This CDR3 is also generated by other DNA sequences in the sample. The V call is TRBV19, the J call TRBJ2-2, with TRBD1 as a possible D gene (5 bases). Trimming removed 4 bases at V and 1 base at J, with 7 bases between. Germline V gives CDR1 LNHDA, CDR2 SQIVND (reference sequence). This CDR3 spans 14 amino acids. CDR3 in DNA: TGTGCCAGTAGTACTACAGGGAACACCGGGGAGCTGTTTTTT. Its protein product is CASSTTGNTGELFF.

This chain joins TRBV4-2 and TRBJ1-1, with D possibly being TRBD1 (6 bases). CDR1 is LGHNA and CDR2 is YNFKEQ in the germline V gene. Trimming shortened V by 4 bases and J by 5 bases, and 17 bases separated the two germline ends. The CDR3 contains 15 residues. The chain's CDR3 is CASSPGDLRGTEAFF. In nucleotides, the CDR3 is TGTGCCAGCAGCCCCGGTGATCTTAGGGGGACTGAAGCTTTCTTT.

The J gene is TRBJ2-3, the V gene TRBV6-6; TRBD2 matches at 15 bases. CDR1 MNHNY and CDR2 SVGAGI come from the germline V gene (reference sequence). The V segment lost 5 bases and the J segment 3 bases; nucleotides outside the gene matches: 3. This CDR3 region has 16 residues. The CDR3 here is CASSRGTSGGTDTQYF. CDR3 nucleotides: TGTGCCAGCAGTAGAGGGACTAGCGGGGGGACAGATACGCAGTATTTT.

The chain recombines TRBV10-3 with TRBJ2-7, with 7 bases matching TRBD1. The CDR3 runs to 13 residues. V shed 4 bases and J 4 bases; nucleotides not matched to a gene: 4. In germline, CDR1 is ENHRY, CDR2 SYGVKD. CDR3 sequence (DNA): TGTGCCATCAGTGGGGACAGAAATTACGAGCAGTACTTC. This translates into CAISGDRNYEQYF.

With regard to this clone: Within the sample, other DNA sequences also encode this same CDR3. This chain links TRBV6-5 with TRBJ2-7; D unresolved. The CDR3 is 14 amino acids. The V end was cut by 0 bases, the J end by 1 base, with 7 bases between. CDR1 and CDR2 from the germline V gene are MNHEY and SVGAGI. The CDR3 spells CASSYSGRSYEQYF. CDR3 in DNA: TGTGCCAGCAGTTACTCGGGCAGGTCCTACGAGCAGTACTTC.

The chain combines TRBV4-2 with TRBJ1-6; 8 bases are a match to TRBD1. This CDR3 has 16 residues. The V gene's germline CDR1 is LGHNA and CDR2 YNFKEQ. The J segment lost 7 bases and the V segment lost 3 bases, leaving 8 bases of the junction unmatched. The CDR3 protein is CASSHAKGQENSPLHF. For the CDR3, the DNA is TGTGCCAGCAGCCACGCAAAGGGACAGGAGAATTCACCCCTCCACTTT.